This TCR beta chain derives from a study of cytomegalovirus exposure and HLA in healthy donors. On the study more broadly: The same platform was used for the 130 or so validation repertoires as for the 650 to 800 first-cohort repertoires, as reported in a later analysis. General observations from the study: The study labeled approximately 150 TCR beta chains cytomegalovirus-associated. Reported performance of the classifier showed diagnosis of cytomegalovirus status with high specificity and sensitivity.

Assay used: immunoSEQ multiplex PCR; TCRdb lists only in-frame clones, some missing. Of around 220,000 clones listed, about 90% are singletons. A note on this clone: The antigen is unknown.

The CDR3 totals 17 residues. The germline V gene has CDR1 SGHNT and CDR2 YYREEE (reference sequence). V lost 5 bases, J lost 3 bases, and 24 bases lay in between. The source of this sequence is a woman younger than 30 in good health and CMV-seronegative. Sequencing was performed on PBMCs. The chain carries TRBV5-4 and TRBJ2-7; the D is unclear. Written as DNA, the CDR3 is TGTGCCAGCAGTCTAAGCCCTTCCGCGTGTAGTTGCTACGAGCAGTACTTC. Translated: CASSLSPSACSCYEQYF.